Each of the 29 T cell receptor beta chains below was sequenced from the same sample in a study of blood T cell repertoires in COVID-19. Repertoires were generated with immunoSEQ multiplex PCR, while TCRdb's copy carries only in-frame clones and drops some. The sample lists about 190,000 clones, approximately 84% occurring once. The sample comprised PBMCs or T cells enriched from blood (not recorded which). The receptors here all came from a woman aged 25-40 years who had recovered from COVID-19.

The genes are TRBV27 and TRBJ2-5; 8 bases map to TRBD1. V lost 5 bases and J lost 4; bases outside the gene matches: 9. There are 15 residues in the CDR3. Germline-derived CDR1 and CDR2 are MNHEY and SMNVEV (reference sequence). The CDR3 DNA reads TGTGCCAGCAGTCGACAGGGGAGTTTTCCAGAGACCCAGTACTTC. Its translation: CASSRQGSFPETQYF.

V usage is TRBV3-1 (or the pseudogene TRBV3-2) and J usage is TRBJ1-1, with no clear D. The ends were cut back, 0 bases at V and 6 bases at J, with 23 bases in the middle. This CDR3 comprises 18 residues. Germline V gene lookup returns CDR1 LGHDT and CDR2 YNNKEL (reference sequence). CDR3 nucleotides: TGTGCCAGCAGCCAAGATTCTCAGGCAATTCTCCTTAACCCTGAAGCTTTCTTT. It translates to CASSQDSQAILLNPEAFF.

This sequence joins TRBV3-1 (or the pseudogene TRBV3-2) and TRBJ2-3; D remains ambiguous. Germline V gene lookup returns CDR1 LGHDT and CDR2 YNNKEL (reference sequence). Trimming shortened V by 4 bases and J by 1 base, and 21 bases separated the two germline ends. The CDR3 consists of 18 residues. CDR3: CASSRAPSFFTGTDTQYF. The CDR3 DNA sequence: TGTGCCAGCAGCCGTGCTCCTTCCTTTTTTACTGGCACAGATACGCAGTATTTT.

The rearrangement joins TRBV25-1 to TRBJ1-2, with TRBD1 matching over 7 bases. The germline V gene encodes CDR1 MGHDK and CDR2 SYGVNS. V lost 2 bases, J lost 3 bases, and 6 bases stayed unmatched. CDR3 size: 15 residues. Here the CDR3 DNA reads TGTGCCAGCAGTGAACCGACAGGGTTGGACTATGGCTACACCTTC. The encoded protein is CASSEPTGLDYGYTF.

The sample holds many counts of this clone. In nucleotides, the CDR3 is TGTGCCAGCAGCGTAGGAACTAGCGGGGGTTACAATGAGCAGTTCTTC. Protein: CASSVGTSGGYNEQFF. V gene TRBV9 combines with J gene TRBJ2-1; the match to TRBD2 covers 11 bases. The V gene end was trimmed by 0 bases and the J gene end by 4 bases; junction bases not matched to a gene: 3. The length of the CDR3 is 16 residues. Germline CDR1 is SGDLS and CDR2 is YYNGEE.

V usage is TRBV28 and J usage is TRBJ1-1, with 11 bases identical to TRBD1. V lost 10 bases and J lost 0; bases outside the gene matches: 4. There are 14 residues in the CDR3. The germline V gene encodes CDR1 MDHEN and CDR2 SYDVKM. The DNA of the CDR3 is TGTGCCATTGGGACAGGGGGAGTGAACACTGAAGCTTTCTTT. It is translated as CAIGTGGVNTEAFF.

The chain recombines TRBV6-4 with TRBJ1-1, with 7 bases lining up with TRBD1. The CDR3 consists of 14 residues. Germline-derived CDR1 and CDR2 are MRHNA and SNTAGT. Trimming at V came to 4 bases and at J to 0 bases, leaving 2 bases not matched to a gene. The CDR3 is CASSVGTVNTEAFF. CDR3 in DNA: TGTGCCAGCAGTGTCGGGACAGTGAACACTGAAGCTTTCTTT.

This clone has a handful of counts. CDR3 DNA sequence: TGTGCCAGCAGTCCTGACACAGGAGAGGAAAAACTGTTTTTT. Protein: CASSPDTGEEKLFF. The V call is TRBV6-5, the J call TRBJ1-4; the D gene is possibly TRBD1 (5 bases). The CDR3 contains 14 residues. CDR1 is MNHEY, CDR2 SVGAGI, per germline. Trimming shortened V by 5 bases and J by 8 bases, and 15 bases separated the two germline ends.

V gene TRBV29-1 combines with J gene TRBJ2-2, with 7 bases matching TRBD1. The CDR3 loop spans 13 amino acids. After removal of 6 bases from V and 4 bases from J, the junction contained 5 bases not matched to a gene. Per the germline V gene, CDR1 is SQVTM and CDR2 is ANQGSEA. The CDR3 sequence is CSVVQGSTGELFF. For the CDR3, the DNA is TGCAGCGTAGTACAGGGGAGCACCGGGGAGCTGTTTTTT.

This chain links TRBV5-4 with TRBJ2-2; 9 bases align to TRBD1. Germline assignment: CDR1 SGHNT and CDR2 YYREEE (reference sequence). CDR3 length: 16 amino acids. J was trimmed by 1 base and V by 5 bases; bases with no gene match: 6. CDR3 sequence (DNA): TGTGCCAGCAGTCCCCCGGGACAGGGGAACACCGGGGAGCTGTTTTTT. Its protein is CASSPPGQGNTGELFF.

The CDR3 loop is CASESGRGHEQYF. For the CDR3, the DNA is TGTGCCAGTGAAAGCGGGAGGGGCCACGAGCAGTACTTC. V is TRBV5-4 and J is TRBJ2-7; 10 positions match TRBD2. The trim removed 8 bases at V and 5 bases at J, leaving 7 bases unmatched. Germline CDR1 is SGHNT and CDR2 is YYREEE (reference sequence). The CDR3 is 13 residues long.

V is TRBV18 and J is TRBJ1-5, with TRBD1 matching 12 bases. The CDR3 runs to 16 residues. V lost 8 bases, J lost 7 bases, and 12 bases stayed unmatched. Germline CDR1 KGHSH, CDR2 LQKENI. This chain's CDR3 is CASADGTGGAGQPQHF. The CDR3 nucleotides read TGTGCCAGCGCAGACGGGACAGGGGGCGCGGGGCAGCCCCAGCATTTT.

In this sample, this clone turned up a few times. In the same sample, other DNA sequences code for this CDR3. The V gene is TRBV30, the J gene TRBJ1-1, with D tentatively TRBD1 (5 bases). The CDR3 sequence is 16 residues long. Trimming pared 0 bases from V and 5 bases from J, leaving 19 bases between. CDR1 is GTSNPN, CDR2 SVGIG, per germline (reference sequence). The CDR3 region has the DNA TGTGCCTGGAGTGTCGGGACGGGAATTGGAGGGACTGAAGCTTTCTTT. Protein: CAWSVGTGIGGTEAFF.

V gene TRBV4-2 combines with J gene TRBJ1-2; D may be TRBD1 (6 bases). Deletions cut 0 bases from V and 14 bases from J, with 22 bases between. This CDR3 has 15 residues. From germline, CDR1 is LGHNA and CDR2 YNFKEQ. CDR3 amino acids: CASSQDLSGTRGRTF. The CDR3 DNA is TGTGCCAGCAGCCAAGATCTGTCAGGGACTAGGGGGAGGACCTTC.

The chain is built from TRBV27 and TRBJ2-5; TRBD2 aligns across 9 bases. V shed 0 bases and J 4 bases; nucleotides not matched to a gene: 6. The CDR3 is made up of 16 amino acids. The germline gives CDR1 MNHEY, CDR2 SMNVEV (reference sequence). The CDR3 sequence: CASSLSLAGPGETQYF. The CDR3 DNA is TGTGCCAGCAGTTTATCCCTAGCGGGGCCGGGAGAGACCCAGTACTTC.

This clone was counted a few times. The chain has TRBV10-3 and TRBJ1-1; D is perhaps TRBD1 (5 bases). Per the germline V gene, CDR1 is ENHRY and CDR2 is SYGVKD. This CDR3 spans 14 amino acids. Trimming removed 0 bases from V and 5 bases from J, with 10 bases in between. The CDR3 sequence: CAISESPGGTEAFF. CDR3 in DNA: TGTGCCATCAGTGAGTCGCCGGGGGGGACTGAAGCTTTCTTT.

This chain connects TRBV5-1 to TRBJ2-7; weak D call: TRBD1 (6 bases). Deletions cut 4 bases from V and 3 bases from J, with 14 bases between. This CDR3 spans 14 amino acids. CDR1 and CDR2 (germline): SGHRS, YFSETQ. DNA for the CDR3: TGCGCCAGCAGCCCCGTAGGGGGTGGCTACGAGCAGTACTTC. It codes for CASSPVGGGYEQYF.

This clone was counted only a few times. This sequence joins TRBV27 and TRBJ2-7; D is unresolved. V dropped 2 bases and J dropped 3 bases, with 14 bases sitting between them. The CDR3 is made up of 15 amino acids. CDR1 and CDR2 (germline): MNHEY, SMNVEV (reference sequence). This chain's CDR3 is CASSLMSRSGYEQYF. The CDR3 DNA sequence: TGTGCCAGCAGTTTAATGTCCAGGTCAGGCTACGAGCAGTACTTC.

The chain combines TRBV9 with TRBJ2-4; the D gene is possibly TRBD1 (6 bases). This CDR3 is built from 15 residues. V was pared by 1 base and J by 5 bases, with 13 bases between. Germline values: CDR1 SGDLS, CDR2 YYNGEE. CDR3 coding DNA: TGTGCCAGCAGCGTAAGGGACAACCGGCAAAACATTCAGTACTTC. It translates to CASSVRDNRQNIQYF. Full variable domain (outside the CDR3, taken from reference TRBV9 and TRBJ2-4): DSGVTQTPKHLITATGQRVTLRCSPRSGDLSVYWYQQSLDQGLQFLIQYYNGEERAKGNILERFSAQQFPDLHSELNLSSLELGDSALYFCASSVRDNRQNIQYFGAGTRLSVL.

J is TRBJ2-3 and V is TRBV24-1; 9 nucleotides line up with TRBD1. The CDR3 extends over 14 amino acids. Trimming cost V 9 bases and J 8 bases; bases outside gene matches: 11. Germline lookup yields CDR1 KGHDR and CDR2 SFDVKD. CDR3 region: CATRTGGSVGTQYF. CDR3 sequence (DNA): TGTGCCACCCGTACAGGGGGCTCTGTTGGTACGCAGTATTTT.

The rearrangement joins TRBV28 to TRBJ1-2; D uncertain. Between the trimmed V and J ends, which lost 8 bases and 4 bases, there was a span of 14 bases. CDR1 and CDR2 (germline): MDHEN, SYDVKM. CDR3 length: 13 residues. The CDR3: CASQVGGFYGYTF. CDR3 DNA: TGTGCCAGCCAGGTCGGAGGGTTCTATGGCTACACCTTC.

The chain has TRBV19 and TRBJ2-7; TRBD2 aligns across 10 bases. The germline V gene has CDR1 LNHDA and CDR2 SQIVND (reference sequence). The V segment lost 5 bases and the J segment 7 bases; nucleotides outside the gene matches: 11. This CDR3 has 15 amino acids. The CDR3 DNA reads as TGTGCCAGTAGTGATGGTAGCGGGGGGTCCCAGGAGCAGTACGTC. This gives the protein CASSDGSGGSQEQYV.

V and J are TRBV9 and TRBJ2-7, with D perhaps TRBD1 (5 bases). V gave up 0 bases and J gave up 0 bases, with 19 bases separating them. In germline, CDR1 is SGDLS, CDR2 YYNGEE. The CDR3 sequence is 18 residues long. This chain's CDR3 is CASSVEDHSGHFSYEQYF. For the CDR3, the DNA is TGTGCCAGCAGCGTAGAAGACCATTCTGGACACTTCTCCTACGAGCAGTACTTC.

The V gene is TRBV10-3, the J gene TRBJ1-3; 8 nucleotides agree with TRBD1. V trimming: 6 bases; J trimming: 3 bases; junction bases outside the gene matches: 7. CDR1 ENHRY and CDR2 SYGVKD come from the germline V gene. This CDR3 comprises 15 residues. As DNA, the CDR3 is TGTGCCATCAGAGGACAGGGTACTCGTGGAAACACCATATATTTT. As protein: CAIRGQGTRGNTIYF.

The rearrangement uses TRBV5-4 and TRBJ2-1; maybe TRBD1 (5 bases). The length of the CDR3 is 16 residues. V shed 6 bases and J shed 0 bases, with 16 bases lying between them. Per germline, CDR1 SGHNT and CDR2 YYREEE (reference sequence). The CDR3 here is CASNIWGDSSYNEQFF. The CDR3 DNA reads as TGTGCCAGCAATATCTGGGGTGACAGCTCCTACAATGAGCAGTTCTTC.

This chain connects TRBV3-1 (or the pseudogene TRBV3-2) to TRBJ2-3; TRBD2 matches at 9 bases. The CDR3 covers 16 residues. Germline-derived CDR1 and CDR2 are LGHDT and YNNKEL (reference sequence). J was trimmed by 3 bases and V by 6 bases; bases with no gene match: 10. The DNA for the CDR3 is TGTGCCAGCAGTTGGGAAGCGGGAGGAACGACAGATACGCAGTATTTT. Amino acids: CASSWEAGGTTDTQYF.

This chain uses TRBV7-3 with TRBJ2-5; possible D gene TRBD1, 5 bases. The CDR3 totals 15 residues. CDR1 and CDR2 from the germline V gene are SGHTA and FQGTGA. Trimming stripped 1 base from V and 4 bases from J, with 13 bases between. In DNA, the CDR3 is TGTGCCAGCAGCTTAAGTCCCCAGGGCCTAGAGACCCAGTACTTC. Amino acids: CASSLSPQGLETQYF.

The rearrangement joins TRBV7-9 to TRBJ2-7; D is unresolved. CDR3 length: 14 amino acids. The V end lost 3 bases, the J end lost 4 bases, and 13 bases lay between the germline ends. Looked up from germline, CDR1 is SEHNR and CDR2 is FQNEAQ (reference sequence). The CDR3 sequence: CASSLGRKTYEQYF. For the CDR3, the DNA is TGTGCCAGCAGCTTGGGCAGGAAAACTTACGAGCAGTACTTC. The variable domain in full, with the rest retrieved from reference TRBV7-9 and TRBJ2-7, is DTGVSQNPRHKITKRGQNVTFRCDPISEHNRLYWYRQTLGQGPEFLTYFQNEAQLEKSRLLSDRFSAERPKGSFSTLEIQRTEQGDSAMYLCASSLGRKTYEQYFGPGTRLTVT.

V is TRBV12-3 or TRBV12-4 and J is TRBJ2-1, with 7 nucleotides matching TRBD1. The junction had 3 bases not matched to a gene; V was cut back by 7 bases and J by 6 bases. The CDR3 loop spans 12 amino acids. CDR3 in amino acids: CASNQGVNEQFF. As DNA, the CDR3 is TGTGCCAGCAACCAGGGGGTCAATGAGCAGTTCTTC.